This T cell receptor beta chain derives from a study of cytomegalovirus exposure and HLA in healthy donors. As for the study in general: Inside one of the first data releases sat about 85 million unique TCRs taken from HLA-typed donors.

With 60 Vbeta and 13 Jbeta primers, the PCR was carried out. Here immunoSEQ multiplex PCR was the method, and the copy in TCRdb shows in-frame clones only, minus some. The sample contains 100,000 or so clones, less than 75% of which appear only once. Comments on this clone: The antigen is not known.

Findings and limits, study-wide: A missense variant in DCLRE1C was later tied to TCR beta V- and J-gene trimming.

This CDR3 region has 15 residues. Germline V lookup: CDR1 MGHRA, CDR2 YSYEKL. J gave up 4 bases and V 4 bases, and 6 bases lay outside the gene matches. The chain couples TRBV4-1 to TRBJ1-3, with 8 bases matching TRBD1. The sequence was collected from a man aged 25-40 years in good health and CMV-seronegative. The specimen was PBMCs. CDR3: CASSPGTGLGNTIYF. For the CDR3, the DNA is TGCGCCAGCAGCCCGGGGACAGGTCTGGGAAACACCATATATTTT.